This is a list of T cell receptor beta chains from one sample in a study of identical twins. TCRdb passed the 5' RACE reads through MiXCR, listing each CDR3 protein once. The sample has 650,000 to 750,000 distinct CDR3 sequences, about 20% seen once. The same specimen was also included in a second study, on T cells expressing NK-cell markers.

Sequencing was performed on PBMCs. These receptors were taken from a young woman in good health. The CDR3 runs from the conserved cysteine through the conserved F or W. Fields, in order: J gene, V gene, clone size, D gene, CDR3 protein, CDR3 DNA. The D gene is left open where the match is weak. The listing skips clone size in some rows; elsewhere it reads once, few, many or a size class.

TRBJ2-7	TRBV29-1	few	TRBD1	CSVRQGAAYEQYF	TGCAGCGTCCGACAGGGGGCCGCCTACGAGCAGTACTTC
TRBJ2-3	TRBV4-1	.	.	CASSQGSGVSVEQYF	TGCGCCAGCAGCCAGGGCTCAGGAGTGTCGGTTGAGCAGTATTTT
TRBJ2-3	TRBV7-9	many	.	CASSSQDTQYF	TGTGCCAGCAGCTCGCAAGATACGCAGTATTTT
TRBJ2-5	TRBV27	.	TRBD1	CASSKLHVTGGLETQYF	TGTGCCAGCAGCAAACTCCATGTGACAGGGGGCTTGGAGACCCAGTACTTC
TRBJ2-7	TRBV9	.	.	CASSPYSEYYEQYF	TGTGCCAGCAGCCCTTATAGCGAGTACTACGAGCAGTACTTC
TRBJ1-1	TRBV5-1	few	.	CASSLEVGRTEAFF	TGCGCCAGCAGCTTGGAGGTAGGGAGGACTGAAGCTTTCTTT
TRBJ2-6	TRBV13	.	.	CASSPPSGVRANVLTF	TGTGCCAGCAGCCCCCCATCAGGGGTCCGTGCCAACGTCCTGACTTTC
TRBJ2-1	TRBV20-1	.	.	CSATSRGDEQFF	TGCAGTGCTACCAGCAGGGGAGATGAGCAGTTCTTC
TRBJ2-3	TRBV4-3	many	.	CASSQDRGDTQYF	TGCGCCAGCAGCCAAGATCGGGGAGATACGCAGTATTTT
TRBJ2-7	TRBV6-6	.	.	CASSLQGSGEQYF	TGTGCCAGCAGTTTACAGGGTTCGGGCGAGCAGTACTTC
TRBJ1-2	TRBV4-3	.	.	CASSQDGVTAGYTF	TGCGCCAGCAGCCAAGATGGAGTAACCGCTGGCTACACCTTC
TRBJ2-6	TRBV12-3/TRBV12-4	.	.	CASTWMGAGANVLTF	TGTGCCAGCACCTGGATGGGCGCTGGGGCCAACGTCCTGACTTTC
TRBJ1-4	TRBV12-3/TRBV12-4	few	.	CASSFGRMIQLFF	TGTGCCAGCAGTTTTGGGAGGATGATACAACTGTTTTTT
TRBJ1-1	TRBV7-6	once	.	CASTARGDTEAFF	TGTGCCAGCACCGCCCGGGGTGACACTGAAGCTTTCTTT
TRBJ1-1	TRBV15	many	.	CATSRDYGDTEAFF	TGTGCCACCAGCAGAGATTACGGGGACACTGAAGCTTTCTTT
TRBJ2-3	TRBV5-1	few	.	CASSPGRIETDTQYF	TGCGCCAGCAGCCCGGGACGGATTGAAACAGATACGCAGTATTTT
TRBJ2-4	TRBV5-8	many	.	CASSPWTYRNIQYF	TGTGCCAGCAGCCCATGGACATATCGTAACATTCAGTACTTC
TRBJ2-7	TRBV20-1	once	.	CSAPGLGRGEQYF	TGCAGTGCGCCGGGGCTTGGAAGGGGCGAGCAGTACTTC
TRBJ1-2	TRBV5-5	few	.	CASSRDGAYGYTF	TGTGCCAGCAGCAGGGACGGGGCGTATGGCTACACCTTC
TRBJ2-5	TRBV7-2	.	.	CASSLGATSETQYF	TGTGCCAGCAGCTTAGGCGCGACCTCAGAGACCCAGTACTTC
TRBJ1-2	TRBV12-3/TRBV12-4	.	TRBD1	CATGVGTGGLGYTF	TGTGCCACTGGGGTTGGGACAGGGGGCCTTGGCTACACCTTC
TRBJ2-7	TRBV29-1	.	TRBD1	CSVEDPWGQGEYEQYF	TGCAGCGTTGAAGATCCCTGGGGACAGGGAGAGTACGAGCAGTACTTC
TRBJ2-7	TRBV7-2	few	.	CASTGVGEQYF	TGTGCCAGCACCGGAGTGGGGGAGCAGTACTTC
TRBJ1-5	TRBV6-1	few	TRBD1	CASSSRGGAGWQPQHF	TGTGCCAGCAGTAGCAGAGGGGGCGCGGGGTGGCAGCCCCAGCATTTT
TRBJ2-3	TRBV11-2	.	.	CASSRRATDTQYF	TGTGCCAGCAGCCGAAGGGCCACAGATACGCAGTATTTT
TRBJ2-6	TRBV5-6	.	.	CASSLFTVPHSGANVLTF	TGTGCCAGCAGCTTGTTTACAGTGCCGCACTCTGGGGCCAACGTCCTGACTTTC
TRBJ1-2	TRBV20-1	.	TRBD1	CSVAREGGGGYTF	TGCAGTGTTGCCCGAGAAGGGGGCGGCGGCTACACCTTC
TRBJ2-7	TRBV20-1	.	TRBD2	CSASRATSGNQNPYEQYF	TGCAGTGCTAGTCGGGCGACTAGCGGGAACCAAAACCCCTACGAGCAGTACTTC
TRBJ2-2	TRBV29-1	.	.	CSVGGAPGQNTGELFF	TGCAGCGTTGGGGGGGCACCCGGACAGAACACCGGGGAGCTGTTTTTT
TRBJ1-1	TRBV7-3	few	TRBD1	CASSSTPGPRGVAEAFF	TGTGCCAGCAGCTCTACCCCGGGCCCCAGGGGGGTAGCTGAAGCTTTCTTT
TRBJ2-3	TRBV11-3	many	.	CASSQLRSTDTQYF	TGTGCCAGCAGCCAACTTCGAAGTACAGATACGCAGTATTTT
TRBJ1-5	TRBV7-9	few	.	CASSRGSQPQHF	TGTGCCAGCAGCCGGGGGAGTCAGCCCCAGCATTTT
TRBJ2-3	TRBV7-9	once	TRBD2	CASSYLAGGADTQYF	TGTGCCAGCAGCTACCTAGCGGGGGGCGCAGATACGCAGTATTTT
TRBJ2-4	TRBV6-5	.	.	CASSYLPRHPVAKNIQYF	TGTGCCAGCAGTTACCTCCCCAGGCACCCAGTAGCCAAAAACATTCAGTACTTC
TRBJ2-7	TRBV12-3/TRBV12-4	many	.	CASSFIPYEQYF	TGTGCCAGCAGTTTTATCCCCTACGAGCAGTACTTC
TRBJ2-1	TRBV29-1	many	.	CSVKMSYNEQFF	TGCAGCGTTAAGATGTCGTACAATGAGCAGTTCTTC
TRBJ2-1	TRBV12-3/TRBV12-4	many	TRBD1	CASSFGTDYNEQFF	TGTGCCAGCAGTTTTGGGACAGATTACAATGAGCAGTTCTTC
TRBJ2-7	TRBV20-1	few	TRBD1	CSVNDRAGEQYF	TGCAGTGTCAACGACAGGGCAGGCGAGCAGTACTTC
TRBJ1-1	TRBV6-1	few	TRBD1	CASRTRQGIKAFF	TGTGCCAGCAGGACACGACAGGGGATAAAAGCTTTCTTT
TRBJ2-1	TRBV5-1	few	TRBD1	CASSLVQGANEQFF	TGCGCCAGCAGCTTGGTTCAGGGGGCAAATGAGCAGTTCTTC
TRBJ1-2	TRBV19	few	TRBD1	CASRRTGGNYGYTF	TGTGCCAGTCGAAGAACAGGGGGCAACTATGGCTACACCTTC
TRBJ2-3	TRBV7-6	.	TRBD2	CASSSLLSGGTDTQYF	TGTGCCAGCAGCTCCCTCCTCAGCGGGGGCACAGATACGCAGTATTTT
TRBJ2-1	TRBV7-2	.	.	CASSLALKRTEQFF	TGTGCCAGCAGCTTAGCGCTAAAGCGGACGGAGCAGTTCTTC
TRBJ2-1	TRBV6-1	.	.	CTSRRDPYNEQFF	TGTACTAGCAGGCGGGACCCCTACAATGAGCAGTTCTTC
TRBJ2-7	TRBV3-1	.	TRBD1	CASSVTGGHEQYF	TGTGCCAGCAGCGTTACAGGGGGCCACGAGCAGTACTTC
TRBJ1-1	TRBV7-2	.	.	CASSLEWTSTEAFF	TGTGCCAGCAGCTTAGAATGGACGTCTACTGAAGCTTTCTTT
TRBJ2-7	TRBV7-6	few	TRBD2	CASSSGGLVYEQYF	TGTGCCAGCAGCTCGGGGGGACTAGTCTACGAGCAGTACTTC
TRBJ1-5	TRBV12-3/TRBV12-4	.	.	CASSWFSGNQPQHF	TGTGCCAGCAGTTGGTTTAGCGGCAATCAGCCCCAGCATTTT
TRBJ1-5	TRBV12-3/TRBV12-4	medium-sized	.	CASKVQADNQPQHF	TGTGCCAGCAAGGTCCAGGCCGACAATCAGCCCCAGCATTTT
TRBJ2-1	TRBV6-5	.	TRBD2	CASSYSGTSGINEQFF	TGTGCCAGCAGTTACTCTGGGACTAGCGGGATTAATGAGCAGTTCTTC